Listed below are T cell receptor beta chains from one sample, sequenced in a study of cytomegalovirus exposure and HLA in healthy donors. Data came from immunoSEQ multiplex PCR; TCRdb stores just in-frame clones and leaves some out. The sample consists of some 51,000 clones, 65% to 80% of them appearing once. What was sequenced was PBMCs. These receptors came from a female donor in good health and CMV-seronegative. Both conserved end residues are part of each CDR3. D genes are given only for firm matches. Not every row has a clone size; where given, it reads once, few, many or a size class.

d_gene,j_gene,abundance,v_gene,CDR3aa,CDR3nt
.,TRBJ2-5,.,TRBV5-4,CASSLEGGRTQYF,TGTGCCAGCAGCTTGGAGGGGGGGCGGACCCAGTACTTC
TRBD2,TRBJ2-7,.,TRBV19,CASRSGRWRYF,TGTGCCAGTAGAAGCGGGAGGTGGCGGTACTTC
TRBD2,TRBJ2-5,.,TRBV19,CASSLTSAGETQYF,TGTGCCAGTAGTTTGACTAGCGCTGGAGAGACCCAGTACTTC
TRBD1,TRBJ2-7,.,TRBV27,CASSLGQGRLYEQYF,TGTGCCAGCAGTTTGGGACAGGGAAGGCTCTACGAGCAGTACTTC
TRBD2,TRBJ2-7,.,TRBV19,CASSLLAGPPPYEQYF,TGTGCCAGTAGTCTCCTAGCGGGGCCGCCACCCTACGAGCAGTACTTC
TRBD2,TRBJ2-5,.,TRBV5-1,CASSLAASGRGETQYF,TGCGCCAGCAGCTTGGCGGCTAGCGGGAGAGGAGAGACCCAGTACTTC
TRBD2,TRBJ2-7,medium-sized,TRBV7-2,CASSLAGTSGPYEQYF,TGTGCCAGCAGCTTAGCCGGGACTAGCGGTCCCTACGAGCAGTACTTC
.,TRBJ1-1,.,TRBV29-1,CSVEHFPQTVEAFF,TGCAGCGTTGAGCATTTCCCTCAAACGGTTGAAGCTTTCTTT
.,TRBJ2-7,.,TRBV4-1,CASSQEWVPSGAGQYF,TGCGCCAGCAGCCAAGAGTGGGTCCCTTCAGGGGCCGGGCAGTACTTC
.,TRBJ1-5,.,TRBV6-1,CASSEAATGVNQPQHF,TGTGCCAGCAGTGAAGCGGCGACAGGCGTCAATCAGCCCCAGCATTTT
.,TRBJ1-5,.,TRBV6-6,CASSPHKGGNQPQHF,TGTGCCAGCAGCCCACACAAGGGAGGCAATCAGCCCCAGCATTTT
TRBD1,TRBJ1-6,.,TRBV10-3,CATSGTAPSSYNSPLHF,TGTGCCACGTCAGGGACAGCTCCGAGCTCCTATAATTCACCCCTCCACTTT
.,TRBJ2-2,.,TRBV18,CASSPTTEPTGELFF,TGTGCCAGCTCACCAACCACTGAGCCCACCGGGGAGCTGTTTTTT
TRBD1,TRBJ1-4,few,TRBV5-5,CASSFSGGNEKLFF,TGTGCCAGCAGCTTCTCAGGGGGCAATGAAAAACTGTTTTTT
TRBD1,TRBJ2-2,once,TRBV7-3,CASSLRGTGIGTGELFF,TGTGCCAGCAGCTTAAGGGGGACAGGGATCGGGACCGGGGAGCTGTTTTTT
.,TRBJ1-2,.,TRBV7-6,CASSLKRGAKANYGYTF,TGTGCCAGCAGCTTAAAGCGGGGGGCGAAAGCTAACTATGGCTACACCTTC
.,TRBJ1-1,.,TRBV7-3,CASSLTVNTEAFF,TGTGCCAGCAGCTTAACCGTGAACACTGAAGCTTTCTTT
.,TRBJ1-3,.,TRBV7-9,CASSLVWIQGSPGNTIYF,TGTGCCAGCAGCTTAGTCTGGATACAGGGTTCGCCTGGAAACACCATATATTTT
.,TRBJ2-1,.,TRBV11-2,CASSLARGGDGEQFF,TGTGCCAGCAGCTTAGCCCGAGGAGGGGATGGGGAGCAGTTCTTC
TRBD2,TRBJ2-5,.,TRBV29-1,CSVPTSGVTQETQYF,TGCAGCGTTCCTACAAGCGGGGTGACCCAAGAGACCCAGTACTTC
.,TRBJ2-7,.,TRBV21-1,CASSTRTSGSYEQYF,TGTGCCAGCAGCACCCGGACTAGCGGATCCTACGAGCAGTACTTC
.,TRBJ1-5,few,TRBV19,CASSIATGQGPQHF,TGTGCCAGTAGTATAGCGACAGGCCAAGGGCCCCAGCATTTT
TRBD1,TRBJ1-4,.,TRBV5-1,CASSPGQGATNEKLFF,TGCGCCAGCAGCCCCGGACAGGGTGCAACTAATGAAAAACTGTTTTTT
TRBD2,TRBJ2-3,.,TRBV7-2,CASSVGTSFHTQYF,TGTGCCAGCAGCGTCGGGACTAGCTTCCATACGCAGTATTTT
.,TRBJ2-2,.,TRBV5-8,CASSLFRGNTGELFF,TGTGCCAGCAGCTTGTTCAGGGGAAACACCGGGGAGCTGTTTTTT
.,TRBJ2-7,.,TRBV28,CASSLGGRYEQYF,TGTGCCAGCAGTTTAGGGGGGAGATACGAGCAGTACTTC
.,TRBJ2-3,.,TRBV2,CASSKGEFTDTQYF,TGTGCCAGCAGTAAAGGGGAGTTCACAGATACGCAGTATTTT
.,TRBJ2-2,once,TRBV5-5,CASSLTANTGELFF,TGTGCCAGCAGCTTGACAGCGAACACCGGGGAGCTGTTTTTT
.,TRBJ2-2,.,TRBV10-3,CAISESAESTGELFF,TGTGCCATCAGTGAGTCGGCGGAAAGTACCGGGGAGCTGTTTTTT
TRBD1,TRBJ1-2,.,TRBV19,CASRKTGETANYGYTF,TGTGCCAGCCGAAAGACAGGGGAAACCGCAAACTATGGCTACACCTTC
.,TRBJ1-1,.,TRBV18,CASSPPPLTGTEAFF,TGTGCCAGCTCACCACCCCCTTTAACGGGGACTGAAGCTTTCTTT
.,TRBJ1-1,.,TRBV27,CASSFVQTPGGNTEAFF,TGTGCCAGCAGTTTTGTACAGACACCTGGAGGGAACACTGAAGCTTTCTTT
.,TRBJ1-1,once,TRBV6-5,CASEKTGEAFF,TGTGCCAGCGAAAAAACGGGGGAAGCTTTCTTT
TRBD1,TRBJ2-2,.,TRBV2,CASSSQGVALF,TGTGCCAGCAGTTCCCAGGGGGTAGCCCTTTTT
TRBD2,TRBJ2-7,.,TRBV27,CASNSTSGTYF,TGTGCCAGCAATTCGACTAGCGGGACGTACTTC
.,TRBJ2-3,.,TRBV6-1,CASSEIQGGSTDTQYF,TGTGCCAGCAGTGAAATTCAAGGAGGGAGCACAGATACGCAGTATTTT
TRBD1,TRBJ1-2,few,TRBV5-1,CASSAEGQGRGYTF,TGCGCCAGCAGCGCGGAAGGACAGGGGCGCGGCTACACCTTC
.,TRBJ1-6,.,TRBV10-1,CASSSNSPLHF,TGCGCCAGCAGTAGCAATTCACCCCTCCACTTT
.,TRBJ2-5,.,TRBV23-1,CASGLQETQYF,TGCGCCAGCGGTCTACAAGAGACCCAGTACTTC
TRBD1,TRBJ1-2,.,TRBV19,CASSTLQGTANYGYTF,TGTGCCAGTAGTACCTTACAGGGGACAGCTAACTATGGCTACACCTTC